The 27 T cell receptor beta chains below all came from one sample that was sequenced in a study of blood T cell repertoires in COVID-19. Here immunoSEQ multiplex PCR was the method, and the copy in TCRdb shows in-frame clones only, minus some. Of 200,000 to 250,000 clones detected, 75% to 85% appear once; the ten largest clones hold over 10%. The sample was peripheral blood. Source of these receptors: a human donor in a cohort sampled during active COVID-19.

The chain employs TRBV19 and TRBJ2-3; 10 bases agree with TRBD2. J gave up 6 bases and V 6 bases, and 9 bases lay outside the gene matches. The V gene's germline CDR1 is LNHDA and CDR2 SQIVND (reference sequence). This CDR3 is 15 amino acids long. The CDR3 spells CASRGTSVSVDTQYF. Here the CDR3 DNA reads TGTGCCAGTAGGGGGACTAGCGTTTCGGTGGATACGCAGTATTTT.

The genes are TRBV5-6 and TRBJ2-1, with D maybe TRBD2 (5 bases). Germline V gene lookup returns CDR1 SGHDT and CDR2 YYEEEE. CDR3 length equals 14 residues. Trimming took off 4 bases at V and 7 bases at J, with 15 bases between the two ends. CDR3 bases: TGTGCCAGCAGCCTAGGTGCCGGGGAGAATGAGCAGTTCTTC. It yields the protein CASSLGAGENEQFF.

This clone showed up just once. V and J are TRBV5-8 and TRBJ2-7, with D perhaps matching TRBD1 (5 bases). The V gene's germline CDR1 is SGHTS and CDR2 YDEGEE. Trimming shortened V by 0 bases and J by 0 bases, and 7 bases separated the two germline ends. The CDR3 is made up of 14 amino acids. In nucleotides, the CDR3 is TGTGCCAGCAGCTTGGGACAGAGCTCCTACGAGCAGTACTTC. Protein: CASSLGQSSYEQYF.

This clone came up a few times. The rearrangement uses TRBV3-1 (or the pseudogene TRBV3-2) and TRBJ1-5; 7 bases are a match to TRBD1. This CDR3 region has 13 residues. Germline V lookup: CDR1 LGHDT, CDR2 YNNKEL (reference sequence). V lost 4 bases and J lost 9; bases outside the gene matches: 6. This CDR3 is CASSLRQGRPQHF. The CDR3 DNA is TGTGCCAGCAGCCTCCGACAGGGTAGGCCCCAGCATTTT.

V is TRBV4-2 and J is TRBJ2-7, with TRBD1 identical over 8 bases. The ends lost 1 base at V and 4 bases at J; junction bases unmatched: 0. Germline V gene lookup returns CDR1 LGHNA and CDR2 YNFKEQ. The CDR3 totals 13 residues. The CDR3 DNA reads as TGTGCCAGCAGCCAAGGGACAGGGTACGAGCAGTACTTC. Amino acid sequence: CASSQGTGYEQYF.

The chain recombines TRBV6-1 with TRBJ2-7; D perhaps matches TRBD2 (5 bases). The CDR3 consists of 14 residues. V gave up 3 bases and J gave up 0 bases, with 9 bases separating them. CDR1 and CDR2 from the germline V gene are MNHNS and SASEGT. CDR3 nucleotides: TGTGCCAGCAGTGAGGCGGGCCTCTCCTACGAGCAGTACTTC. It encodes CASSEAGLSYEQYF.

The V call is TRBV21-1, the J call TRBJ2-2; the table's D call of TRBD1 was not tested on the DNA. TRBV21-1 is a listed pseudogene. This CDR3 is 14 amino acids long. This CDR3 is CASSNPRGDGELFF. In DNA, the CDR3 is TGTGCCAGCAGCAATCCCAGGGGGGACGGGGAGCTGTTTTTT.

The chain employs TRBV3-1 (or the pseudogene TRBV3-2) and TRBJ2-1, with 12 bases lining up with TRBD2. The V gene's germline CDR1 is LGHDT and CDR2 YNNKEL (reference sequence). This CDR3 contains 14 residues. The trim removed 5 bases at V and 4 bases at J, leaving 0 bases unmatched. CDR3 amino acids: CASSGLAGYNEQFF. CDR3 in DNA: TGTGCCAGCAGCGGACTAGCGGGATACAATGAGCAGTTCTTC.

The chain is built from TRBV28 and TRBJ2-1, with 7 bases identical to TRBD2. Germline CDR1 MDHEN, CDR2 SYDVKM. This CDR3 is 16 amino acids long. The J segment lost 5 bases and the V segment lost 2 bases, leaving 9 bases of the junction unmatched. DNA of the CDR3: TGTGCCAGCAGTTTAAAGGTGCGGGAGATAAACAATGAGCAGTTCTTC. Protein product: CASSLKVREINNEQFF.

The chain couples TRBV28 to TRBJ2-5; 7 bases agree with TRBD2. Germline V CDR1 and CDR2: MDHEN, SYDVKM. J gave up 6 bases and V 3 bases, and 4 bases lay outside the gene matches. The CDR3 totals 13 residues. The CDR3 DNA is TGTGCCAGCAGTTTGGGAGGGGTTAAGACCCAGTACTTC. Translation gives CASSLGGVKTQYF.

This chain uses TRBV25-1 with TRBJ2-7; TRBD1 matches at 7 bases. Germline V gene lookup returns CDR1 MGHDK and CDR2 SYGVNS. The V and J ends lost 8 bases and 3 bases, in that order; junction bases with no gene match: 10. The CDR3 covers 14 residues. Here the CDR3 reads CASQDPGQFYEQYF. In DNA, the CDR3 is TGTGCCAGCCAGGACCCGGGACAGTTCTACGAGCAGTACTTC.

The chain has TRBV30 and TRBJ1-1; D is ambiguous. Germline loops: CDR1 GTSNPN, CDR2 SVGIG (reference sequence). The CDR3 runs to 12 residues. V was pared by 0 bases and J by 12 bases, with 14 bases between. The CDR3 nucleotides are TGTGCCTGGAGTGTAGCGGGCGGGGTAACTTTCTTT. This sequence encodes CAWSVAGGVTFF.

This clone was observed a handful of times. The chain joins TRBV5-1 to TRBJ1-1; tentative D call: TRBD1 (5 bases). CDR3 length equals 12 residues. Germline CDR1 and CDR2: SGHRS and YFSETQ. In DNA form, the CDR3 reads TGCTCTCTCCGGGTAGAGAAGGGGGAAGCTTTCTTT. This sequence encodes CSLRVEKGEAFF.

Regarding this clone: One end of the junction is discordant with germline, which a read error may explain. This chain uses TRBV3-1 (or the pseudogene TRBV3-2) with TRBJ2-3, with D maybe TRBD2 (6 bases). CDR1 and CDR2 from the germline V gene are LGHDT and YNNKEL (reference sequence). This CDR3 spans 16 amino acids. The CDR3 DNA reads as TGTGCCAGCAGCCCAAAAGGAGAAACTAGCACAGATATGCAGTATTTT. It yields the protein CASSPKGETSTDMQYF.

The rearrangement joins TRBV27 to TRBJ2-5; TRBD2 matches 7 bases. The germline gives CDR1 MNHEY, CDR2 SMNVEV (reference sequence). CDR3 length: 14 residues. V was pared by 4 bases and J by 2 bases, with 4 bases of the junction left unmatched. The CDR3 DNA is TGTGCCAGCAGTTATCTAGCGGAGCAAGAGACCCAGTACTTC. This gives the protein CASSYLAEQETQYF.

The chain recombines TRBV27 with TRBJ2-1; possible D gene TRBD2, 5 bases. The ends were cut back, 5 bases at V and 2 bases at J, with 16 bases in the middle. Germline CDR1 is MNHEY and CDR2 is SMNVEV (reference sequence). The length of the CDR3 is 16 residues. In DNA, the CDR3 is TGTGCCAGCAGTCCTTCCCCTAGCCCTACCTACAATGAGCAGTTCTTC. Translated: CASSPSPSPTYNEQFF.

The chain has TRBV24-1 and TRBJ1-5; possibly TRBD1 for D (6 bases). The CDR3 spans 15 residues. Trimming removed 4 bases from V and 5 bases from J, with 14 bases in between. Per germline, CDR1 KGHDR and CDR2 SFDVKD. CDR3 sequence: CATSDSDRIYQPQHF. CDR3 coding DNA: TGTGCCACCAGTGACTCTGACAGGATATATCAGCCCCAGCATTTT.

This chain connects TRBV11-2 to TRBJ2-7, with D tentatively TRBD2 (5 bases). Germline V gives CDR1 SGHAT, CDR2 FQNNGV. The CDR3 totals 14 residues. Between the trimmed V and J ends, which lost 3 bases and 7 bases, there was a span of 16 bases. CDR3 nucleotides: TGTGCCAGCAGCTTGGGGAGTGACTTGAGGGAGCAGTACTTC. This translates into CASSLGSDLREQYF.

The rearrangement uses TRBV9 and TRBJ1-1; TRBD1 might be the D (5 bases). The CDR3 covers 14 residues. V lost 0 bases and J lost 1, with 7 bases in between. CDR1 and CDR2 (germline): SGDLS, YYNGEE. The CDR3 loop reads CASSVAGANTEAFF. As DNA, the CDR3 is TGTGCCAGCAGCGTAGCTGGGGCGAACACTGAAGCTTTCTTT.

The chain is built from TRBV5-6 and TRBJ2-2; 9 nucleotides match TRBD2. Germline V gene lookup returns CDR1 SGHDT and CDR2 YYEEEE. The CDR3 has 17 residues. The V gene end was trimmed by 5 bases and the J gene end by 0 bases; junction bases not matched to a gene: 8. The CDR3 sequence: CASRGWLAGPNTGELFF. CDR3 DNA: TGTGCCAGCAGGGGATGGCTAGCGGGACCGAACACCGGGGAGCTGTTTTTT.

The V and J genes are TRBV28 and TRBJ2-7; TRBD1 matches 9 bases. With 1 base clipped from V and 0 bases from J, the junction kept 16 bases outside the gene matches. The CDR3 extends over 20 amino acids. CDR1 is MDHEN, CDR2 SYDVKM, per germline. CDR3 sequence: CASSLYYLGRLGQGSYEQYF. In DNA form, the CDR3 reads TGTGCCAGCAGTTTATATTATTTGGGACGATTGGGACAGGGCTCCTACGAGCAGTACTTC.

The chain has TRBV27 and TRBJ2-2; 7 bases match TRBD2. Germline V CDR1 and CDR2: MNHEY, SMNVEV (reference sequence). The J segment lost 10 bases and the V segment lost 5 bases, leaving 19 bases of the junction unmatched. The CDR3 length is 17 residues. The CDR3, as DNA: TGTGCCAGCAGTCCTTCCCCGGGGAGGGCACCTTCGGAGGAGCTGTTTTTT. Protein product: CASSPSPGRAPSEELFF.

This chain connects TRBV7-9 to TRBJ1-1; D unclear. V lost 2 bases and J lost 0, with 22 bases in between. Germline values: CDR1 SEHNR, CDR2 FQNEAQ (reference sequence). This CDR3 has 19 amino acids. DNA of the CDR3: TGTGCCAGCAGCTTATTAAATTTGGTTCTCCGGGAGTTGAACACTGAAGCTTTCTTT. Its translation: CASSLLNLVLRELNTEAFF.

V is TRBV12-3 or TRBV12-4 and J is TRBJ1-2, with no clear D. This CDR3 region has 11 residues. Trimming cost V 3 bases and J 8 bases, with 7 bases left between them. As DNA, the CDR3 is TGTGCCAGCAGTTTCGTCTCCGGCTACACCTTC. It encodes CASSFVSGYTF.

This rearrangement joins TRBV30 to TRBJ1-2; D may be TRBD1 (6 bases). CDR3 length: 12 amino acids. Trimming removed 2 bases at V and 8 bases at J, with 12 bases between. Germline V lookup: CDR1 GTSNPN, CDR2 SVGIG (reference sequence). The CDR3 nucleotides are TGTGCCTGGAGTCTACAGGGCAGGGGCTACACCTTC. As protein: CAWSLQGRGYTF.

This sequence joins TRBV4-1 and TRBJ1-1; TRBD1 agrees at 7 bases. This CDR3 is 15 amino acids long. With 10 bases clipped from V and 0 bases from J, the junction kept 11 bases outside the gene matches. Germline V gene sequence: CDR1 MGHRA, CDR2 YSYEKL. DNA of the CDR3: TGCGCCACCCGACTAGGACAGGCAATGAACACTGAAGCTTTCTTT. Amino acids: CATRLGQAMNTEAFF.

This clone was observed a few times. Here the CDR3 reads CASSGRGRNTGELFF. CDR3 bases: TGTGCCAGCAGCGGAAGAGGGAGGAACACCGGGGAGCTGTTTTTT. The chain carries TRBV7-2 and TRBJ2-2, with TRBD2 as a possible D gene (5 bases). V shed 5 bases and J shed 1 base, with 11 bases lying between them. This CDR3 is built from 15 residues. From germline, CDR1 is SGHTA and CDR2 FQGNSA.